Following are 5 T cell receptor beta chains from one sample sequenced in a study of blood T cell repertoires in COVID-19. Using immunoSEQ multiplex PCR, the repertoire was profiled, and TCRdb retains in-frame clones only, with some absent. The sample includes fewer than 300,000 clones, 86% of them seen just once. Sequencing was carried out using peripheral blood. The receptors come from a man aged 50-59 years with COVID-19, enrolled during active disease.

The chain combines TRBV10-1 with TRBJ2-7, with 8 bases identical to TRBD2. This CDR3 is 17 amino acids long. With V trimmed by 2 bases and J by 2 bases, 11 bases remained unmatched. CDR1 and CDR2 (germline): WNHNN, SYGVQD (reference sequence). The CDR3 is CASSETAGGPGPYEQYF. CDR3 nucleotides: TGCGCCAGCAGTGAGACCGCGGGGGGCCCAGGGCCCTACGAGCAGTACTTC.

The rearrangement links TRBV15 to TRBJ2-3; 9 nucleotides match TRBD2. CDR1 is LNHNV and CDR2 is YYDKDF in the germline V gene (reference sequence). Unmatched junction bases numbered 4, after V lost 0 bases and J lost 3 bases. This CDR3 is 16 amino acids long. The CDR3 spells CATSRELAGYTDTQYF. The CDR3 nucleotides read TGTGCCACCAGCAGAGAACTAGCGGGTTATACAGATACGCAGTATTTT.

V gene TRBV7-2 combines with J gene TRBJ1-2; D is perhaps TRBD1 (5 bases). Looked up from germline, CDR1 is SGHTA and CDR2 is FQGNSA. V gave up 4 bases and J gave up 4 bases, with 16 bases separating them. This CDR3 is built from 15 residues. CDR3 DNA: TGTGCCAGCAGCTCCTCCATTGACAGACTCTATGGCTACACCTTC. Amino acids: CASSSSIDRLYGYTF.

The V and J genes are TRBV9 and TRBJ1-1, with 9 nucleotides matching TRBD1. V lost 0 bases to trimming and J lost 1 base; unmatched junction nucleotides: 4. The CDR3 length is 16 residues. The V gene's germline CDR1 is SGDLS and CDR2 YYNGEE. The CDR3 loop reads CASSVAGGQGNTEAFF. CDR3 DNA sequence: TGTGCCAGCAGCGTAGCTGGGGGACAGGGGAACACTGAAGCTTTCTTT.

There are a few counts of this clone. The chain uses TRBV3-1 (or the pseudogene TRBV3-2) and TRBJ1-3; D is unresolved. From germline, CDR1 is LGHDT and CDR2 YNNKEL (reference sequence). This CDR3 spans 13 amino acids. Deletions cut 0 bases from V and 4 bases from J, with 4 bases between. The CDR3 DNA is TGTGCCAGCAGCCAAGATACAGGAAACACCATATATTTT. This gives the protein CASSQDTGNTIYF.